These 17 T cell receptor beta chains were sequenced from one sample in a study of T cell responses to AZD1222 COVID-19 vaccine. The method was immunoSEQ multiplex PCR; TCRdb's version includes in-frame clones alone and lacks a portion of them. The profile shows about 140,000 clones, around 92% of them singletons. Material: peripheral blood, obtained after recovery from COVID-19. Receptors were obtained from an adult who had recovered from COVID-19.

The rearrangement links TRBV4-2 to TRBJ2-1; 7 bases align to TRBD2. The germline CDR1 and CDR2 sequences are LGHNA and YNFKEQ. Trimming removed 0 bases from V and 2 bases from J; junction bases left unmatched: 4. This CDR3 has 16 residues. DNA for the CDR3: TGTGCCAGCAGCCAAGAATGGGGGGGTCCCTACAATGAGCAGTTCTTC. Encoded protein: CASSQEWGGPYNEQFF.

The chain is built from TRBV5-8 and TRBJ2-3; 9 bases map to TRBD2. The germline V gene has CDR1 SGHTS and CDR2 YDEGEE. The CDR3 covers 18 residues. The J segment lost 3 bases and the V segment lost 4 bases, leaving 15 bases of the junction unmatched. In DNA form, the CDR3 reads TGTGCCAGCAGCCACAGACCTGGGGCGGGAGGGCGTACAGATACGCAGTATTTT. Encoded protein: CASSHRPGAGGRTDTQYF.

The V and J genes are TRBV1 and TRBJ1-1. TRBV1 is classified as a pseudogene. The CDR3 is 12 amino acids. CDR3 amino acids: CTSSQRHTEAFF. For the CDR3, the DNA is TGCACCAGCAGCCAAAGGCACACTGAAGCTTTCTTT.

The V call is TRBV18, the J call TRBJ2-1; D might be TRBD1 (5 bases). The length of the CDR3 is 15 residues. V was pared by 3 bases and J by 1 base, with 10 bases between. The germline CDR1 and CDR2 sequences are KGHSH and LQKENI. The CDR3 nucleotides read TGTGCCAGCTCACCGGGGCCTTTATCCTACAATGAGCAGTTCTTC. It is translated as CASSPGPLSYNEQFF.

This clone was detected only a few times. The chain links TRBV5-1 to TRBJ1-2; D is undetermined. The CDR3 is 14 amino acids. CDR1 and CDR2 from the germline V gene are SGHRS and YFSETQ. V gave up 4 bases and J gave up 7 bases, with 17 bases separating them. As DNA, the CDR3 is TGCGCCAGCAGCGGTGGGCTTTCCGCGGGTGGCTACACCTTC. Amino acids: CASSGGLSAGGYTF.

The chain joins TRBV7-9 to TRBJ2-5; 16 positions agree with TRBD2. There are 18 residues in the CDR3. Germline CDR1 and CDR2: SEHNR and FQNEAQ (reference sequence). Trimming took 4 bases from V and 5 from J; bases not matched to a gene: 10. The CDR3 bases are TGTGCCAGCAGCTCTCCAGGGACTAGCGGGAGGGCTGGTGAGACCCAGTACTTC. Protein sequence: CASSSPGTSGRAGETQYF.

Only one count was recorded for this clone. The chain joins TRBV19 to TRBJ2-3; D is ambiguous. The CDR3 contains 14 residues. Trimming stripped 3 bases from V and 7 bases from J, with 14 bases between. Germline values: CDR1 LNHDA, CDR2 SQIVND (reference sequence). CDR3 protein: CASSIRGPTHTQYF. The CDR3 bases are TGTGCCAGTAGTATCCGTGGTCCCACCCATACGCAGTATTTT.

The chain has TRBV24-1 and TRBJ1-4; D ambiguous. Germline V lookup: CDR1 KGHDR, CDR2 SFDVKD. CDR3 length: 16 amino acids. The V end lost 4 bases, the J end lost 6 bases, and 17 bases lay between the germline ends. For the CDR3, the DNA is TGTGCCACCAGTGACCACCGGGCCCCTGGGCATGAAAAACTGTTTTTT. Residues: CATSDHRAPGHEKLFF.

The V call is TRBV29-1, the J call TRBJ1-2; the D gene is possibly TRBD1 (5 bases). CDR3 length: 15 residues. CDR1 SQVTM and CDR2 ANQGSEA come from the germline V gene. V was clipped by 1 base and J by 1 base, with 13 bases between them. The CDR3 DNA follows: TGCAGCGTTGAAGTGGGGGAGGAGAGTAACTATGGCTACACCTTC. This encodes CSVEVGEESNYGYTF.

V and J are TRBV3-1 (or the pseudogene TRBV3-2) and TRBJ1-2; D is perhaps TRBD1 (5 bases). V gave up 4 bases and J gave up 3 bases, with 9 bases separating them. CDR1 and CDR2 from the germline V gene are LGHDT and YNNKEL (reference sequence). This CDR3 comprises 13 residues. CDR3 DNA sequence: TGTGCCAGCAGCCCCGGGACGGACTATGGCTACACCTTC. It translates to CASSPGTDYGYTF.

J is TRBJ1-4 and V is TRBV2; no firm D call. This CDR3 has 14 amino acids. Deletions cut 2 bases from V and 8 bases from J, with 12 bases between. CDR1 and CDR2 (germline): SNHLY, FYNNEI. CDR3 sequence reads: CASSERLGGEKLFF. CDR3 bases: TGTGCCAGCAGTGAAAGGCTAGGAGGAGAAAAACTGTTTTTT.

The chain combines TRBV20-1 with TRBJ1-2, with D unclear. This CDR3 spans 10 amino acids. The germline V and J ends were trimmed by 5 bases and 7 bases, with 8 bases remaining between them. The V gene's germline CDR1 is DFQATT and CDR2 SNEGSKA (reference sequence). The CDR3 is CSAHYLGYTF. The CDR3 DNA sequence: TGCAGTGCTCACTATCTTGGCTACACCTTC.

The rearrangement links TRBV19 to TRBJ1-3; TRBD1 matches 7 bases. Looked up from germline, CDR1 is LNHDA and CDR2 is SQIVND (reference sequence). The CDR3 loop spans 15 amino acids. The V and J ends lost 7 bases and 0 bases, in that order; junction bases with no gene match: 6. In DNA form, the CDR3 reads TGTGCCAGTAACCACAGGGGTCTCTCTGGAAACACCATATATTTT. It specifies CASNHRGLSGNTIYF.

The chain links TRBV3-1 (or the pseudogene TRBV3-2) to TRBJ2-7, with 8 positions matching TRBD1. Germline V CDR1 and CDR2: LGHDT, YNNKEL (reference sequence). V gave up 5 bases and J gave up 7 bases; unmatched junction bases: 10. This CDR3 has 14 amino acids. CDR3 protein: CASSSTGAVGEQYF. DNA of the CDR3: TGTGCCAGCAGCTCGACAGGGGCCGTGGGGGAGCAGTACTTC.

This chain uses TRBV10-3 with TRBJ2-5; D is uncertain. This CDR3 has 13 amino acids. V was shortened by 0 bases and J by 3 bases, with 5 bases between the two germline ends. Germline V gene data show CDR1 as ENHRY and CDR2 as SYGVKD. The CDR3 coding sequence is TGTGCCATCAGTGAGTCGGTTGAAGAGACCCAGTACTTC. It yields the protein CAISESVEETQYF.

The chain couples TRBV28 to TRBJ1-6; 9 nucleotides align to TRBD1. Looked up from germline, CDR1 is MDHEN and CDR2 is SYDVKM. With V trimmed by 8 bases and J by 7 bases, 12 bases remained unmatched. This CDR3 region has 16 residues. The CDR3 nucleotides read TGTGCCAGCCAACTCCTGGACAGGGGAATCAATTCACCCCTCCACTTT. The encoded protein is CASQLLDRGINSPLHF.

The rearrangement uses TRBV30 and TRBJ1-2; 8 nucleotides match TRBD1. This CDR3 comprises 16 residues. Germline values: CDR1 GTSNPN, CDR2 SVGIG (reference sequence). V dropped 4 bases and J dropped 0; count of bases not matched to a gene: 10. DNA for the CDR3: TGTGCCTGGATGCACGGACAGGGAAGAGCTAACTATGGCTACACCTTC. It is translated as CAWMHGQGRANYGYTF.